This T cell receptor gamma chain originates from a study of Vδ1+ human thymocytes. Study-level points and caveats: Highly polyclonal TRG and TRD repertoires with Gaussian CDR3 length distributions appeared in thymus.

Extracted RNA was reverse transcribed into cDNA. CDR3 amplicons came from multiplex PCR with pooled V-gene forward and constant-region reverse primers. TCRdb fed the multiplex PCR reads into CATT to redo clone calling. The sample has roughly 11,000 gamma-chain clones, about 47% seen once. In its sample, this clone was seen a few times. Its antigen remains unknown. With 2 bases clipped from V and 4 bases from J, the junction kept 5 bases outside the gene matches. Germline-derived CDR1 and CDR2 are GITISATS and ISYDGTV (reference sequence). There are 13 residues in the CDR3. The sequence derives from a boy under two years old who had congenital heart surgery. Sequencing was performed on Vdelta1+ gamma-delta thymocytes from the thymus. Subset in this sample: FACS-sorted CD3+ TCRalphabeta- TCRVdelta1+ TCRVdelta2- thymocytes. The V and J genes are TRGV9 and TRGJ1 or TRGJ2. The CDR3 coding sequence is TGTGCCTTGTGGGAGGGGCCGTATTATAAGAAACTCTTT. Translation: CALWEGPYYKKLF.